The rows below give T cell receptor beta chains drawn from one sample of a study of vaccination effects on CD4 cells after COVID-19. Which antigens these TCRs recognize remains unknown. This table comes from immunoSEQ multiplex PCR, and its TCRdb copy is limited to in-frame clones, with some not included. The sample has more than 35,000 clones; more than 60% are singletons. This sample comprised CD4+ T cells from PBMCs cultured with a peptide pool, obtained before COVID-19 vaccination. These receptors were collected from a human donor who had a prior SARS-CoV-2 infection. Each CDR3 is given with its conserved first and last residue. D genes are given only for firm matches. Clone size is given for some rows only: seen once, a few or many times, or a class if the clone is expanded.

clone_size	d_call	v_call	cdr3_length	j_call	cdr3_nt	cdr3_aa
NA	NA	TRBV4-3	15	TRBJ2-3	TGCGCCAGCAGCCAAGTCTTCAGAAGCACAGATACGCAGTATTTT	CASSQVFRSTDTQYF
NA	TRBD1	TRBV24-1	14	TRBJ1-1	TGTGCCACCAGTGACTGGACAGGAACAGGTGGAGCTTTCTTT	CATSDWTGTGGAFF
few	NA	TRBV5-6	16	TRBJ2-5	TGTGCCAGCAGCTCCATCCGGCAGGACTTAATAGAGACCCAGTACTTC	CASSSIRQDLIETQYF
NA	TRBD1	TRBV5-1	15	TRBJ1-6	TGCGCCAGCAGCTTGGAGGGACAGGGGGGTTCACCCCTCCACTTT	CASSLEGQGGSPLHF
NA	TRBD2	TRBV6-6	16	TRBJ2-3	TGTGCCAGCAGTTACTCGGGGACTACCAGCACAGATACGCAGTATTTT	CASSYSGTTSTDTQYF
NA	TRBD2	TRBV20-1	16	TRBJ2-1	TGCAGTGCTAGTTCCCCTAGCGGAAGCTCCTACAATGAGCAGTTCTTC	CSASSPSGSSYNEQFF
NA	TRBD2	TRBV5-4	14	TRBJ2-5	TGTGCCAGCAGCTTTGCGGGAGCGGATGAGACCCAGTACTTC	CASSFAGADETQYF
NA	NA	TRBV28	13	TRBJ2-3	TGTGCCAGCAGTGCCCCCGATCCAGATACGCAGTATTTT	CASSAPDPDTQYF
NA	TRBD2	TRBV7-2	13	TRBJ2-1	TGTGCCAGCAACCGTTTTCTAGCGGAAAAGCAGTTCTTC	CASNRFLAEKQFF
once	NA	TRBV7-9	15	TRBJ2-1	TGTGCCAGCAGCTTAGGTGGCGGGGTGGGGAATGAGCAGTTCTTC	CASSLGGGVGNEQFF
once	TRBD1	TRBV7-2	13	TRBJ2-3	TGTGCCAGCAGCCCCGGACAGGGCCTTGTTTGGTATTTT	CASSPGQGLVWYF
NA	NA	TRBV25-1	14	TRBJ2-3	TGTGCCAGCAGTGAAGGACTATCCACAGATACGCAGTATTTT	CASSEGLSTDTQYF
once	NA	TRBV5-6	13	TRBJ2-1	TGTGCCAGCAGCTTGGGGGGGTGGGGTGAGCAGTTCTTC	CASSLGGWGEQFF
NA	NA	TRBV11-3	16	TRBJ2-3	TGTGCCAGCAGCTTAGACCCGGTAAGAGGAGGAGATACGCAGTATTTT	CASSLDPVRGGDTQYF
NA	TRBD2	TRBV5-6	14	TRBJ2-1	TGTGCCAGCAGCTTTTTAGGCGCGCGGGAGGAGGGTTTCTTC	CASSFLGAREEGFF
once	NA	TRBV7-3	13	TRBJ2-3	TGTGCCAGCAGCTTAACGGGGGGGCATACGCAGTATTTT	CASSLTGGHTQYF
NA	NA	TRBV2	16	TRBJ1-1	TGTGCCAGCAGTAAGGAACGGCCGAGAGGGAACACTGAAGCTTTCTTT	CASSKERPRGNTEAFF
few	NA	TRBV5-1	15	TRBJ1-4	TGCGCCAGCAGCGGGGAGGGGGCAACTAATGAAAAACTGTTTTTT	CASSGEGATNEKLFF
NA	NA	TRBV19	13	TRBJ1-5	TGTGCCAGTAGTAAGGGGAGCAATCAGCCCCAGCATTTT	CASSKGSNQPQHF
NA	NA	TRBV6-1	15	TRBJ2-1	TGTGCCAGCAGTGAATACAGGCCGTCCTACAATGAGCAGTTCTTC	CASSEYRPSYNEQFF
NA	TRBD2	TRBV9	15	TRBJ2-1	TGTGCCAGCAGCGTTAGCGGGGGCTCCTACAATGAGCAGTTCTTC	CASSVSGGSYNEQFF
NA	NA	TRBV7-6	14	TRBJ1-2	TGTGCCAGCAGCTTAAGCCCAGGGGACTATGGCTACACCTTC	CASSLSPGDYGYTF
NA	TRBD2	TRBV11-1	16	TRBJ2-5	TGTGCCAGCAGCATCAGACTAGCGGGGGGCATCGAGACCCAGTACTTC	CASSIRLAGGIETQYF
NA	NA	TRBV7-3	14	TRBJ2-5	TGTGCCAGCAGCTTAAATGGGCAAGGGGCCCCCCAGTACTTC	CASSLNGQGAPQYF
NA	NA	TRBV19	12	TRBJ1-6	TGTGCCAGTAGTATGGGAAATTCACCCCTCCACTTT	CASSMGNSPLHF
few	TRBD2	TRBV7-9	17	TRBJ2-1	TGTGCCAGCAGCCCAGGACTAGCGGGAGAGGACTACAATGAGCAGTTCTTC	CASSPGLAGEDYNEQFF
NA	NA	TRBV21-1	16	TRBJ2-5	TGTGCCAGCAGCAAAGAGTCTTGGCCAGGGGCCGAGACCCAGTACTTC	CASSKESWPGAETQYF
NA	NA	TRBV27	13	TRBJ2-5	TGTGCCAGCAGTCCGGGGACGTCAGAGACCCAGTACTTC	CASSPGTSETQYF
NA	NA	TRBV5-6	13	TRBJ2-7	TGTGCCAGCAGCGCCGGTCGGGTCTACGAGCAGTACTTC	CASSAGRVYEQYF
NA	NA	TRBV11-3	15	TRBJ2-1	TGTGCCAGCAGCTTAGATATGGCACATACTAATGAGCAGTTCTTC	CASSLDMAHTNEQFF
once	TRBD1	TRBV27	15	TRBJ2-1	TGTGCCAGCAGTCGAAACAGGGGTATGAACAATGAGCAGTTCTTC	CASSRNRGMNNEQFF
NA	NA	TRBV5-1	15	TRBJ1-2	TGCGCCAGCAGCTTGGAAGGGGGGAGATTCTATGGCTACACCTTC	CASSLEGGRFYGYTF
few	TRBD1	TRBV5-1	17	TRBJ1-1	TGCGCCAGCAGCTTGGACTCCTACAGGGGGCGAGACACTGAAGCTTTCTTT	CASSLDSYRGRDTEAFF
NA	NA	TRBV7-8	12	TRBJ1-1	TGTGCCAGCAGCGCCACAGGGATAGGAGCTTTCTTT	CASSATGIGAFF
NA	NA	TRBV7-3	15	TRBJ2-2	TGTGCCAGCAGCCTAAGGGGCCTAGGCGGCGGGGAGCTGTTTTTT	CASSLRGLGGGELFF
NA	NA	TRBV12-3/TRBV12-4	12	TRBJ1-2	TGTGCCAGCAGTTTGGAGGACTATGGCTACACCTTC	CASSLEDYGYTF
NA	NA	TRBV11-2	12	TRBJ2-1	TGTGCCAGCAGCGTTCGAGTGGATGAGCAGTTCTTC	CASSVRVDEQFF
NA	TRBD2	TRBV5-1	15	TRBJ2-3	TGCGCCAGCACTACTAGCGGGGGGGTAGTAGGTACGCAGTATTTT	CASTTSGGVVGTQYF
NA	TRBD1	TRBV27	17	TRBJ2-7	TGTGCCAGCAGTTTAAGGGCACAGGGGGCATCCGCAGGGGAGCAGTACTTC	CASSLRAQGASAGEQYF
NA	NA	TRBV30	14	TRBJ2-3	TGTGCCTGGAAATGGGGCAGGGGCAAGGATACGCAGTATTTT	CAWKWGRGKDTQYF